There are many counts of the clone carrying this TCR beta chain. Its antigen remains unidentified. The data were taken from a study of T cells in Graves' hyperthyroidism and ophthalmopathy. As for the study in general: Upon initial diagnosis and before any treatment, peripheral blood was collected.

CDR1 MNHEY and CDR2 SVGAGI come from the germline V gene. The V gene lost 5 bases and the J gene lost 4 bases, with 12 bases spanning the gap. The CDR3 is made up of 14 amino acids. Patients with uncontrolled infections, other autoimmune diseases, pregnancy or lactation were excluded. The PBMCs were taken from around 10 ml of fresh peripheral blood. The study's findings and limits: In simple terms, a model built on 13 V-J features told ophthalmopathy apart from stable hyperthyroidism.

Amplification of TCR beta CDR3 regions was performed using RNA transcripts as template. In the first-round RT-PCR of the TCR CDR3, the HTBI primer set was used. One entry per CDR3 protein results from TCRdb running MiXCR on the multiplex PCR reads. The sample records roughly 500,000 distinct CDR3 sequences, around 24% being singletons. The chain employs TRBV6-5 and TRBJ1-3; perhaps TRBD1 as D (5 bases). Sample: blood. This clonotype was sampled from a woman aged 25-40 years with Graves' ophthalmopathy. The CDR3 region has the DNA TGTGCCAGCAGTCATGGGACGGACGGAAACACCATATATTTT. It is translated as CASSHGTDGNTIYF.